Below, 17 T cell receptor beta chains from the same sample are listed, as sequenced in a study of tumor-infiltrating lymphocytes in primary liver carcinoma. Making TCR beta cDNA involved 400 to 600 ng total RNA and a constant-region primer. TCR beta libraries came from three nested multiplex PCR rounds using slightly modified ARM-PCR. The first two PCR rounds used TRBV1-TRBV30 primers with a Cbeta primer, 10 cycles each. TCRdb independently ran MiXCR on the multiplex PCR reads; one entry per CDR3 protein. The table lists 100,000 or so distinct CDR3 sequences, approximately 70% of them singletons. Total RNA and DNA came together from around 18-30 mg of bulk tissue without cell sorting. Sequencing used liver tumor tissue from sampling region 2. Regarding subset: tumor region T2, inferior pole. The receptors were gathered from a woman aged 55-70 years with primary liver carcinoma and hepatitis B virus infection.

This clonotype was counted many times. The CDR3 nucleotides are TGTGCCTGGAGTGTACGCTGGGGCGGGGAGCTGTTTTTT. Translation gives CAWSVRWGGELFF. The chain uses TRBV30 and TRBJ2-2, with D uncertain. The V gene lost 0 bases and the J gene lost 7 bases, with 9 bases spanning the gap. Germline CDR1 and CDR2: GTSNPN and SVGIG (reference sequence). CDR3 length equals 13 residues.

This chain joins TRBV14 and TRBJ1-6; no firm D call. CDR3 length: 12 residues. Germline V lookup: CDR1 SGHDN, CDR2 FVKESK. With 3 bases removed from V and 7 bases from J, the gap between germline ends came to 4 bases. In DNA, the CDR3 is TGTGCCAGCAGCCATGGAAATTCACCCCTCCACTTT. As protein: CASSHGNSPLHF. Full variable domain (remainder filled in from reference TRBV14 and TRBJ1-6): EAGVTQFPSHSVIEKGQTVTLRCDPISGHDNLYWYRRVMGKEIKFLLHFVKESKQDESGMPNNRFLAERTGGTYSTLKVQPAELEDSGVYFCASSHGNSPLHFGNGTRLTVT.

The rearrangement uses TRBV7-3 and TRBJ2-4; TRBD2 is a possible D gene (5 bases). The CDR3 is made up of 16 amino acids. V was clipped by 6 bases and J by 1 base, with 16 bases between them. Germline CDR1 is SGHTA and CDR2 is FQGTGA. This CDR3 is CASRRKWELAKNIQYF. The DNA of the CDR3 is TGTGCCAGCAGGCGCAAGTGGGAGTTGGCCAAAAACATTCAGTACTTC.

A word on this clonotype: A junction boundary mismatches the germline segment, possibly from a read error. The J gene is TRBJ2-7, the V gene TRBV5-1, with a tentative D call TRBD1 (6 bases). Per germline, CDR1 SGHRS and CDR2 YFSETQ. This CDR3 is 14 amino acids long. This CDR3 reads CSSSLVRGAGEQYF. The CDR3, as DNA: TGCTCCAGCAGCTTGGTCAGGGGAGCTGGCGAGCAGTACTTC.

In regard to this clonotype: The CDR3 does not close with the conserved phenylalanine or tryptophan, likely indicating a read error. V gene TRBV6-1 combines with J gene TRBJ1-3, with D unclear. CDR3 length: 13 residues. CDR1 is MNHNS, CDR2 SASEGT, per germline. V was trimmed by 7 bases and J by 8 bases, leaving 15 bases between them. The CDR3 reads CASMERARDTIYL. DNA for the CDR3: TGTGCCAGCATGGAAAGGGCCAGAGACACCATATATCTT.

In regard to this clonotype: The junction differs from germline at one of its ends, possibly a read error. The CDR3 is CSATLGEGGTEELFF. CDR3 bases: TGCAGTGCCACCCTGGGGGAGGGGGGCACCGAGGAGCTGTTTTTT. The J gene is TRBJ2-2, the V gene TRBV20-1; a possible D gene is TRBD2 (7 bases). CDR3 length: 15 residues. Germline lookup yields CDR1 DFQATT and CDR2 SNEGSKA (reference sequence).

This clonotype was picked up one time. Given a much more abundant clone one base away, this may be a read error. No conserved phenylalanine or tryptophan ends this CDR3, so it is likely a read error. The rearrangement joins TRBV7-8 to TRBJ1-5, with a possible D match to TRBD1 (6 bases). This CDR3 is built from 15 residues. Trimming stripped 4 bases from V and 2 bases from J, with 12 bases between. Germline V gene data show CDR1 as SGHVS and CDR2 as FQNEAQ. CDR3 loop: CASSSVAGGNQPQHL. The CDR3, as DNA: TGTGCCAGCAGCTCCGTGGCAGGGGGCAATCAGCCCCAGCATCTT.

On this clonotype itself: This may arise from a read error, as a much more abundant clone is one base away. This rearrangement joins TRBV7-8 to TRBJ2-1; TRBD2 matches at 11 bases. The CDR3 loop spans 14 amino acids. Germline CDR1 is SGHVS and CDR2 is FQNEAQ. The CDR3 loop reads CASSLSSGRSEQSF. CDR3 nucleotide sequence: TGTGCCAGCAGCTTATCTAGCGGGAGGTCTGAGCAGTCCTTC.

This clonotype is medium-sized. The V gene is TRBV6-1, the J gene TRBJ2-5; 9 nucleotides align to TRBD2. The CDR3 runs to 14 residues. V shed 7 bases, J shed 4 bases, and the junction held 7 bases outside the gene matches. CDR1 and CDR2 (germline): MNHNS, SASEGT. The CDR3 DNA reads as TGTGCCAGCAACGAGGGCGGGAGGGGAGAGACCCAGTACTTC. Translation: CASNEGGRGETQYF.

Comment on this clonotype: This may be a read error, as it is one base from a much larger clone. This chain links TRBV7-9 with TRBJ2-3; 8 bases match TRBD1. V shed 5 bases and J 5 bases; nucleotides not matched to a gene: 9. CDR3 size: 15 residues. Germline V gives CDR1 SEHNR, CDR2 FQNEAQ (reference sequence). The CDR3 sequence: CASSPTGGRKDTQYF. CDR3 sequence (DNA): TGTGCCAGCAGCCCAACAGGGGGTAGGAAAGATACGCAGTATTTT.

The V and J genes are TRBV6-1 and TRBJ2-1; unclear D gene. This CDR3 region has 14 residues. The germline CDR1 and CDR2 sequences are MNHNS and SASEGT. In nucleotides, the CDR3 is TGTACCACCCTGCGGACGGGCTCCTACAATGAGCAGTTCTTC. It yields the protein CTTLRTGSYNEQFF.

This clonotype was observed many times. The DNA for the CDR3 is TGCGCCAGCAGTAGCGGGAGGGAGCAGTTCTTC. It encodes CASSSGREQFF. The chain combines TRBV10-2 with TRBJ2-1, with 9 bases aligning to TRBD2. In germline, CDR1 is WSHSY, CDR2 SAAADI. J was trimmed by 10 bases and V by 5 bases; bases with no gene match: 0. The CDR3 sequence is 11 residues long.

On this clonotype: The junction differs from germline at one of its ends, possibly a read error. The chain carries TRBV5-5 and TRBJ2-5, with no clear D. Germline V gene lookup returns CDR1 SGHKS and CDR2 YYEKEE (reference sequence). This CDR3 is built from 13 residues. CDR3 coding DNA: TGTGCCAGCAGCTTGTTAACTGAGGAGACCCAGTTTTTC. Amino acids: CASSLLTEETQFF.

Regarding this clonotype: Just one base apart from a much larger clone, this may be a read error. This chain joins TRBV12-3 or TRBV12-4 and TRBJ2-7; D is possibly TRBD2 (7 bases). CDR3 length equals 15 residues. The chain's CDR3 is CTSSLGRDTSYEQYF. The CDR3 region has the DNA TGTACCAGCAGTTTAGGGAGGGACACTTCCTACGAGCAGTACTTC.

The rearrangement uses TRBV7-2 and TRBJ1-1, with D uncertain. Germline CDR1 reads SGHTA; CDR2 reads FQGNSA. This CDR3 has 14 amino acids. Trimming removed 2 bases from V and 7 bases from J, with 14 bases in between. The CDR3 is CASSLSRIAGEAFF. CDR3 coding DNA: TGTGCCAGCAGCTTATCGCGGATCGCAGGTGAAGCTTTCTTT.

Notes on this clonotype: The CDR3 does not close with the conserved phenylalanine or tryptophan, likely indicating a read error. This chain links TRBV30 with TRBJ2-4, with D possibly TRBD2 on 6 matching bases. The ends were cut back, 0 bases at V and 5 bases at J, with 17 bases in the middle. Germline CDR1 GTSNPN, CDR2 SVGIG (reference sequence). This CDR3 contains 16 residues. The CDR3 DNA reads TGTGCCTGGAGTGTGCCTTCCTTGTGGGAGGAAAACATTCAGTACTAC. It translates to CAWSVPSLWEENIQYY.

V gene TRBV28 combines with J gene TRBJ2-5; D may be TRBD1 or TRBD2 (5 bases each). Germline-derived CDR1 and CDR2 are MDHEN and SYDVKM. The length of the CDR3 is 15 residues. CDR3 DNA sequence: TGTCTTAGCACTTCCCGACGGGACCCCCAAGAGACCCAGTACTTC. Its translation is CLSTSRRDPQETQYF.